Shown below are 5 T cell receptor beta chains from a single sample sequenced in a study of T cells in localized non-small cell lung cancer. The method was immunoSEQ multiplex PCR; TCRdb's version includes in-frame clones alone and lacks a portion of them. The sample consists of tens of thousands of clones, approximately 86% of them appearing once. Sequenced material: peripheral blood, taken before any cancer treatment. The receptors stem from a woman aged 18-49 years with stage III lung adenocarcinoma.

This chain uses TRBV6-5 with TRBJ2-7; D not certain. This CDR3 has 11 amino acids. Germline assignment: CDR1 MNHEY and CDR2 SVGAGI. V shed 6 bases and J shed 2 bases, with 5 bases lying between them. CDR3 loop: CASSSTYEQYF. CDR3 bases: TGTGCCAGCAGCTCGACCTACGAGCAGTACTTC.

The chain carries TRBV9 and TRBJ2-1; TRBD1 matches 8 bases. The CDR3 has 13 amino acids. V shed 3 bases, J shed 4 bases, and the junction held 0 bases outside the gene matches. CDR1 and CDR2 from the germline V gene are SGDLS and YYNGEE. CDR3 nucleotide sequence: TGTGCCAGCAGCGGGACAGGGTACAATGAGCAGTTCTTC. Its protein product is CASSGTGYNEQFF. Together with reference TRBV9 and TRBJ2-1, the CDR3 gives the full variable domain: DSGVTQTPKHLITATGQRVTLRCSPRSGDLSVYWYQQSLDQGLQFLIQYYNGEERAKGNILERFSAQQFPDLHSELNLSSLELGDSALYFCASSGTGYNEQFFGPGTRLTVL.

The V gene is TRBV6-5, the J gene TRBJ1-2, with D perhaps matching TRBD1 (5 bases). The V and J ends lost 6 bases and 9 bases respectively, with 17 bases between them. The length of the CDR3 is 13 residues. Germline CDR1 MNHEY, CDR2 SVGAGI. CDR3 DNA sequence: TGTGCCAGCAGCCCCGGCCAGGGACGGAGCTACACCTTC. This encodes CASSPGQGRSYTF.

This chain uses TRBV19 with TRBJ1-4; D gene unclear. The CDR3 runs to 12 residues. The V gene lost 0 bases and the J gene lost 11 bases, with 7 bases spanning the gap. CDR1 LNHDA and CDR2 SQIVND come from the germline V gene (reference sequence). CDR3 in amino acids: CASSIETGKLFF. The CDR3 DNA is TGTGCCAGTAGTATAGAAACTGGGAAACTGTTTTTT.

The chain combines TRBV6-1 with TRBJ1-6; D is uncertain. Deletions cut 7 bases from V and 9 bases from J, with 16 bases between. The CDR3 sequence is 14 residues long. CDR1 is MNHNS and CDR2 is SASEGT in the germline V gene. CDR3: CASIQGPIVSPLHF. The CDR3 DNA sequence: TGTGCCAGCATCCAAGGGCCAATTGTTTCACCCCTCCACTTT.